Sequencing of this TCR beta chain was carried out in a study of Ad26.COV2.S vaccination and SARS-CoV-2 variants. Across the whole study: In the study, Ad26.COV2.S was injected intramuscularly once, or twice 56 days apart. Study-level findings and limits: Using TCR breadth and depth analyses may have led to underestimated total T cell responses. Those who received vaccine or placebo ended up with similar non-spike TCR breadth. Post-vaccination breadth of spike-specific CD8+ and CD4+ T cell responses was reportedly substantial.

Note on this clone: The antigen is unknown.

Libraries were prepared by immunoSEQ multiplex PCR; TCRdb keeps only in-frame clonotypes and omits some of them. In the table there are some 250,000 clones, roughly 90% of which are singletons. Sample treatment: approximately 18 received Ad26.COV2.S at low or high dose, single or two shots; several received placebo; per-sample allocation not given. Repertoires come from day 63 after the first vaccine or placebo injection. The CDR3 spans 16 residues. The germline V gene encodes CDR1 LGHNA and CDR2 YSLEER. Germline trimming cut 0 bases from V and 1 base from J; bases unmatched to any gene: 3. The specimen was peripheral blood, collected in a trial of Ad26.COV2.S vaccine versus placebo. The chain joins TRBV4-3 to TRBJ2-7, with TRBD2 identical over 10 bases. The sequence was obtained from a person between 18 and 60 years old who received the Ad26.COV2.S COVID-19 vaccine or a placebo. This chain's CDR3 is CASSQEGTSASYEQYF. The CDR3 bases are TGCGCCAGCAGCCAAGAGGGGACTAGCGCATCCTACGAGCAGTACTTC.